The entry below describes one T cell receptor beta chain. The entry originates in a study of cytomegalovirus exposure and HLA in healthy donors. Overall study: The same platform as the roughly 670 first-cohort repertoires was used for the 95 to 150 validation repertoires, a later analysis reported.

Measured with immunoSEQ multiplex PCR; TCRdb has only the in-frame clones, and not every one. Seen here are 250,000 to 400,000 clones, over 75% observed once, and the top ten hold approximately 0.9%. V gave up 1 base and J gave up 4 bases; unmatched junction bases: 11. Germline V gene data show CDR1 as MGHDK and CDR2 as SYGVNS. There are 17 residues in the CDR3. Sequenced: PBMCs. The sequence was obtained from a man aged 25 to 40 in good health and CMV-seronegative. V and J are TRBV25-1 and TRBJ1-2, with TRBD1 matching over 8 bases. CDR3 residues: CASSEWGGTGGSYGYTF. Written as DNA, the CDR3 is TGTGCCAGCAGTGAATGGGGCGGGACAGGAGGATCCTATGGCTACACCTTC.